Each of the 30 T cell receptor beta chains below was sequenced from the same sample in a study of cytomegalovirus exposure and HLA in healthy donors (dated by TCRdb to about 2017). Library preparation was by the immunoSEQ multiplex PCR assay. The multiplex PCR relied on a mix of 60 forward primers for TCR Vbeta segments and 13 reverse primers for TCR Jbeta segments. TCRdb took over this immuneACCESS table, retaining in-frame rearrangements with V and J assigned. Such tables are incomplete; in checked studies, under half of the missing clones stem from an unresolved V gene, and the remainder is unexplained. In all, the sample holds about 210,000 clones, and 78% of those were seen once. Of the sample, about 0.45% is held by the ten largest clones. Sequenced sample: PBMCs. The receptor source for this set is a boy between 10 and 17 years old in good health and CMV-seronegative.

The V and J genes are TRBV7-2 and TRBJ1-3; TRBD1 is a possible D gene (5 bases). CDR1 SGHTA and CDR2 FQGNSA come from the germline V gene. The CDR3 is 18 residues long. Trimming stripped 0 bases from V and 2 bases from J, with 17 bases between. Here the CDR3 DNA reads TGTGCCAGCAGCTTAGCGTTAGCTTTTAAAGGGGCTGGAAACACCATATATTTT. The encoded protein is CASSLALAFKGAGNTIYF.

J is TRBJ2-1 and V is TRBV6-1; TRBD1 matches at 9 bases. CDR3 length: 13 amino acids. Germline-derived CDR1 and CDR2 are MNHNS and SASEGT. The V segment lost 8 bases and the J segment 3 bases; nucleotides outside the gene matches: 2. This CDR3 reads CASRDRVYNEQFF. CDR3 DNA: TGTGCCAGCCGGGACAGGGTCTACAATGAGCAGTTCTTC.

The chain employs TRBV19 and TRBJ2-3; D might be TRBD2 (5 bases). Germline assignment: CDR1 LNHDA and CDR2 SQIVND (reference sequence). The length of the CDR3 is 12 residues. The V end was cut by 5 bases, the J end by 4 bases, with 7 bases between. As DNA, the CDR3 is TGTGCCAGTAGTTCCGGGGCAGATACGCAGTATTTT. Protein: CASSSGADTQYF.

This clone was observed a few times. The rearrangement uses TRBV4-1 and TRBJ2-1; tentative D call: TRBD2 (6 bases). Germline V lookup: CDR1 MGHRA, CDR2 YSYEKL. The CDR3 consists of 14 residues. V lost 4 bases to trimming and J lost 10 bases, with 17 bases between them. The CDR3 sequence: CASSPTTRSLEQFF. The CDR3 nucleotides read TGCGCCAGCAGCCCTACGACTAGGAGCTTGGAGCAGTTCTTC.

This chain links TRBV7-3 with TRBJ2-7; D not resolved. The CDR3 runs 12 residues. CDR1 and CDR2 from the germline V gene are SGHTA and FQGTGA. The V and J ends lost 0 bases and 7 bases respectively, with 7 bases between them. CDR3 nucleotides: TGTGCCAGCAGCTTAACGGCGGCGGAGCAGTACTTC. This codes for CASSLTAAEQYF.

The chain uses TRBV30 and TRBJ2-7, with D uncertain. The ends were cut back, 1 base at V and 2 bases at J, with 9 bases in the middle. Germline CDR1 is GTSNPN and CDR2 is SVGIG (reference sequence). This CDR3 region has 13 residues. CDR3 bases: TGTGCCTGGAGTGGGGCAAGCCCCTACGAGCAGTACTTC. Its translation: CAWSGASPYEQYF.

V and J are TRBV5-1 and TRBJ1-2; D unclear. This CDR3 has 15 residues. With 0 bases removed from V and 2 bases from J, the gap between germline ends came to 11 bases. Germline CDR1 SGHRS, CDR2 YFSETQ. The CDR3 region has the DNA TGCGCCAGCAGCTTGGATACGGGAGGAAACTATGGCTACACCTTC. This codes for CASSLDTGGNYGYTF.

This clone was detected once. The rearrangement joins TRBV21-1 to TRBJ1-3. TRBV21-1 is shown as a pseudogene. CDR3 length equals 15 residues. The CDR3 reads CARPTARRGRNTIYF. The CDR3 DNA follows: TGTGCCAGACCGACCGCGCGTCGGGGAAGAAACACCATATATTTT.

This clone was observed a single time. This chain links TRBV4-1 with TRBJ2-7; 14 bases line up with TRBD2. The CDR3 covers 15 residues. Germline values: CDR1 MGHRA, CDR2 YSYEKL. Trimming took 2 bases from V and 8 from J; bases not matched to a gene: 5. Here the CDR3 reads CASSQTGLAGEKQYF. CDR3 DNA sequence: TGCGCCAGCAGCCAAACGGGACTAGCGGGAGAAAAGCAGTACTTC.

The chain uses TRBV27 and TRBJ2-3; 11 positions agree with TRBD2. Germline assignment: CDR1 MNHEY and CDR2 SMNVEV (reference sequence). The CDR3 extends over 14 amino acids. Trimming took 5 bases from V and 5 from J; bases not matched to a gene: 3. CDR3: CASSPGTSGDTQYF. DNA of the CDR3: TGTGCCAGCAGTCCCGGGACTAGCGGAGATACGCAGTATTTT.

The genes are TRBV7-8 and TRBJ1-5; D perhaps matches TRBD1 (6 bases). There are 18 residues in the CDR3. From germline, CDR1 is SGHVS and CDR2 FQNEAQ. The V end was cut by 1 base, the J end by 0 bases, with 16 bases between. The CDR3 is CASSLVRDILYSNQPQHF. For the CDR3, the DNA is TGTGCCAGCAGCTTAGTCCGGGACATCTTGTATAGCAATCAGCCCCAGCATTTT.

The rearrangement joins TRBV30 to TRBJ2-7; TRBD2 aligns across 7 bases. Looked up from germline, CDR1 is GTSNPN and CDR2 is SVGIG (reference sequence). This CDR3 is 14 amino acids long. J was trimmed by 4 bases and V by 2 bases; bases with no gene match: 8. In nucleotides, the CDR3 is TGTGCCTGGAGTCCCCTGGGGGGGGAATACGAGCAGTACTTC. Translated, it gives CAWSPLGGEYEQYF. The variable domain in full, completed from reference TRBV30 and TRBJ2-7, reads SQTIHQWPATLVQPVGSPLSLECTVEGTSNPNLYWYRQAAGRGLQLLFYSVGIGQISSEVPQNLSASRPQDRQFILSSKKLLLSDSGFYLCAWSPLGGEYEQYFGPGTRLTVT.

V and J are TRBV14 and TRBJ2-7; TRBD1 matches at 9 bases. Unmatched junction bases numbered 7, after V lost 4 bases and J lost 0 bases. Per the germline V gene, CDR1 is SGHDN and CDR2 is FVKESK. There are 16 residues in the CDR3. The CDR3 DNA is TGTGCCAGCAGCCCAACCGGGACAGGGAGCTCCTACGAGCAGTACTTC. Its protein product is CASSPTGTGSSYEQYF.

The chain recombines TRBV11-3 with TRBJ2-4, with D perhaps matching TRBD2 (6 bases). Germline CDR1 SGHNT, CDR2 YENEEA. This CDR3 comprises 14 residues. The germline V and J ends were trimmed by 5 bases and 8 bases, with 16 bases remaining between them. The CDR3 DNA follows: TGTGCCAGCAGCCCCAACCTAGCGAAGGACATTCAGTACTTC. Residues: CASSPNLAKDIQYF. Filled out from reference TRBV11-3 and TRBJ2-4, the complete variable domain reads EAGVVQSPRYKIIEKKQPVAFWCNPISGHNTLYWYLQNLGQGPELLIRYENEEAVDDSQLPKDRFSAERLKGVDSTLKIQPAELGDSAVYLCASSPNLAKDIQYFGAGTRLSVL.

The V and J genes are TRBV11-2 and TRBJ1-1, with D hard to call. Germline CDR1 SGHAT, CDR2 FQNNGV. The CDR3 has 12 residues. Trimming removed 2 bases at V and 6 bases at J, with 7 bases between. CDR3 nucleotide sequence: TGTGCCAGCAGCTTAATCGGGGCTGAAGCTTTCTTT. Translation: CASSLIGAEAFF.

This chain connects TRBV9 to TRBJ1-2, with D unclear. V lost 7 bases and J lost 4, with 20 bases in between. This CDR3 is 15 amino acids long. Germline lookup yields CDR1 SGDLS and CDR2 YYNGEE. Here the CDR3 reads CASHPSGKTRYGYTF. In nucleotides, the CDR3 is TGTGCCAGCCACCCCTCGGGGAAGACCCGCTATGGCTACACCTTC.

J is TRBJ1-1 and V is TRBV5-5, with TRBD1 as a possible D gene (5 bases). The germline gives CDR1 SGHKS, CDR2 YYEKEE (reference sequence). The CDR3 consists of 13 residues. V lost 2 bases and J lost 5, with 10 bases in between. The CDR3 coding sequence is TGTGCCAGCAGCTTCGACAGTGTAACTGAAGCTTTCTTT. This encodes CASSFDSVTEAFF.

The CDR3 loop is CASRSRTGGYTF. CDR3 bases: TGTGCCAGCAGGAGTAGGACAGGGGGCTACACCTTC. The chain recombines TRBV19 with TRBJ1-2; 8 bases are shared with TRBD1. This CDR3 is built from 12 residues. From germline, CDR1 is LNHDA and CDR2 SQIVND (reference sequence). The trim removed 9 bases at V and 8 bases at J, leaving 8 bases unmatched.

The rearrangement joins TRBV6-6 to TRBJ2-1; D not certain. V was trimmed by 0 bases and J by 5 bases, leaving 2 bases between them. The CDR3 sequence is 12 residues long. In germline, CDR1 is MNHNY, CDR2 SVGAGI (reference sequence). CDR3 sequence reads: CASSYSNNEQFF. For the CDR3, the DNA is TGTGCCAGCAGTTACTCTAACAATGAGCAGTTCTTC.

This clone was seen just once. The gene calls are TRBV19 and TRBJ2-5, with D possibly matching TRBD1 (5 bases). The germline V gene has CDR1 LNHDA and CDR2 SQIVND (reference sequence). The CDR3 is 13 amino acids. The V end was cut by 5 bases, the J end by 3 bases, with 10 bases between. CDR3: CASSADMEETQYF. CDR3 bases: TGTGCCAGTAGTGCGGACATGGAAGAGACCCAGTACTTC.

The CDR3 region has the DNA TGTGCCAGCAGCCAAGAGGTAGCGGGAGTCACAGATACGCAGTATTTT. Its translation: CASSQEVAGVTDTQYF. The chain employs TRBV5-6 and TRBJ2-3; 9 bases match TRBD2. J was trimmed by 2 bases and V by 4 bases; bases with no gene match: 8. Per the germline V gene, CDR1 is SGHDT and CDR2 is YYEEEE. There are 16 residues in the CDR3. Together with reference TRBV5-6 and TRBJ2-3, the CDR3 gives the full variable domain: DAGVTQSPTHLIKTRGQQVTLRCSPKSGHDTVSWYQQALGQGPQFIFQYYEEEERQRGNFPDRFSGHQFPNYSSELNVNALLLGDSALYLCASSQEVAGVTDTQYFGPGTRLTVL.

This clone was found a few times. The chain combines TRBV12-2 with TRBJ1-4; no check of the table's D call, TRBD1, against the DNA was made. TRBV12-2 represents a pseudogene. The CDR3 contains 15 residues. The CDR3 DNA reads as TGTGCAAGTCGCCGTCGGCAGGGGATAGGTGAAAAACTGTTTTTT. This gives the protein CASRRRQGIGEKLFF.

J is TRBJ2-7 and V is TRBV2; 11 nucleotides match TRBD2. The J segment lost 7 bases and the V segment lost 8 bases, leaving 10 bases of the junction unmatched. The CDR3 spans 14 residues. CDR1 and CDR2 (germline): SNHLY, FYNNEI. The CDR3 here is CASHGTSGLGEQYF. In nucleotides, the CDR3 is TGTGCCAGCCATGGGACTAGCGGACTTGGGGAGCAGTACTTC.

This chain connects TRBV28 to TRBJ2-5, with 8 bases identical to TRBD1. From germline, CDR1 is MDHEN and CDR2 SYDVKM. This CDR3 region has 16 residues. Losses at the gene ends were 5 bases for V and 5 bases for J; bases not matched to a gene: 13. CDR3 residues: CASSPGTGRGMETQYF. CDR3 nucleotide sequence: TGTGCCAGCAGTCCCGGGACAGGACGAGGAATGGAGACCCAGTACTTC.

The chain uses TRBV7-9 and TRBJ1-2; D is unresolved. Trimming stripped 3 bases from V and 11 bases from J, with 10 bases between. CDR3 size: 11 residues. Germline V gene data show CDR1 as SEHNR and CDR2 as FQNEAQ (reference sequence). The DNA of the CDR3 is TGTGCCAGCAGCTTCCGAGAAAATTACACCTTC. This gives the protein CASSFRENYTF.

The CDR3 reads CATSRDLGYEGYTF. CDR3 DNA: TGTGCCACCAGCAGAGATCTAGGTTATGAGGGCTACACCTTC. The J gene is TRBJ1-2, the V gene TRBV15; D is undetermined. V gave up 0 bases and J gave up 8 bases, with 13 bases separating them. The CDR3 has 14 amino acids. Germline-derived CDR1 and CDR2 are LNHNV and YYDKDF (reference sequence).

The V call is TRBV11-3, the J call TRBJ2-7, with D possibly being TRBD1 (5 bases). The CDR3 totals 14 residues. Germline CDR1 reads SGHNT; CDR2 reads YENEEA. Deletions cut 2 bases from V and 1 base from J, with 9 bases between. This CDR3 is CASSLLGASYEQYF. The CDR3 nucleotides are TGTGCCAGCAGCTTACTTGGGGCGTCCTACGAGCAGTACTTC.

The chain combines TRBV7-2 with TRBJ1-6; D is ambiguous. V lost 1 base and J lost 10, with 11 bases in between. The CDR3 length is 14 residues. Germline CDR1 is SGHTA and CDR2 is FQGNSA. For the CDR3, the DNA is TGTGCCAGCAGCTTAGGGGGAGTTGGGTCACCCCTCCACTTT. It is translated as CASSLGGVGSPLHF.

This clone occurred a few times. The chain combines TRBV4-1 with TRBJ2-1, with 9 bases matching TRBD2. Per germline, CDR1 MGHRA and CDR2 YSYEKL. The CDR3 length is 17 residues. The J segment lost 7 bases and the V segment lost 1 base, leaving 11 bases of the junction unmatched. The CDR3 nucleotides are TGCGCCAGCAGCCAAGTCCCCCGCGGGGGGGGAGCGAATGAGCAGTTCTTC. Its protein product is CASSQVPRGGGANEQFF.

This clone appeared a few times. The chain links TRBV7-6 to TRBJ2-1, with D uncertain. Germline V CDR1 and CDR2: SGHVS, FNYEAQ. This CDR3 is 14 amino acids long. Trimming took 0 bases from V and 10 from J, leaving 13 bases between them. For the CDR3, the DNA is TGTGCCAGCAGCTTAGCTATCCGAGGAGCCGAGCAGTTCTTC. Protein sequence: CASSLAIRGAEQFF. Full variable domain (remainder filled in from reference TRBV7-6 and TRBJ2-1): GAGVSQSPRYKVTKRGQDVALRCDPISGHVSLYWYRQALGQGPEFLTYFNYEAQQDKSGLPNDRFSAERPEGSISTLTIQRTEQRDSAMYRCASSLAIRGAEQFFGPGTRLTVL.